The next 6 T cell receptor beta chains were all read from a single sample in a study of cytomegalovirus exposure and HLA in healthy donors (dated by TCRdb to about 2017). Receptor libraries were prepared by the immunoSEQ multiplex PCR assay. For the multiplex PCR, a mixture combining 60 forward primers for TCR Vbeta segments and 13 reverse primers for TCR Jbeta segments was used. Not all clones reach the TCRdb copy of this immuneACCESS table, which keeps in-frame sequences only. Checked studies attribute under half of the gap to unresolved V genes and leave the rest unexplained. This sample lists under 200,000 clones; approximately 79% were detected once. Of the sample, about an eighth is held by the ten largest clones. The specimen sequenced was PBMCs. Source of these receptors: a man between 45 and 60 years old in good health and CMV-seropositive.

The V and J genes are TRBV4-1 and TRBJ1-2; weak D call: TRBD1 (6 bases). The CDR3 contains 15 residues. V was clipped by 4 bases and J by 3 bases, with 15 bases between them. Germline V gene data show CDR1 as MGHRA and CDR2 as YSYEKL. CDR3 nucleotides: TGCGCCAGCAGCCGAAGACAGGAGGTCGACTATGGCTACACCTTC. It specifies CASSRRQEVDYGYTF.

The J gene is TRBJ1-5, the V gene TRBV6-6; D gene unclear. Germline V gene sequence: CDR1 MNHNY, CDR2 SVGAGI (reference sequence). The CDR3 is 12 amino acids. Trimming pared 7 bases from V and 10 bases from J, leaving 14 bases between. The CDR3 region is CASNQDSRPQHF. The CDR3 nucleotides are TGTGCCAGCAATCAAGACTCCCGTCCCCAGCATTTT.

The genes are TRBV28 and TRBJ2-2; 8 nucleotides match TRBD2. The CDR3 loop spans 16 amino acids. CDR1 and CDR2 (germline): MDHEN, SYDVKM. The V segment lost 3 bases and the J segment 4 bases; nucleotides outside the gene matches: 7. Written as DNA, the CDR3 is TGTGCCAGCAGTTTCCCGGGACTAGGAGCCACCGGGGAGCTGTTTTTT. It specifies CASSFPGLGATGELFF.

Note on this clone: The junction departs from germline at one end; a sequencing error may be responsible. The chain combines TRBV12-5 with TRBJ2-5, with TRBD1 identical over 7 bases. This CDR3 is built from 13 residues. Germline V lookup: CDR1 LGHNT, CDR2 FRNRAP. For the CDR3, the DNA is TGTGCTAGTGGTTACGACAGGGAAGAGACCCGGTACTTC. Translation: CASGYDREETRYF.

This clone was detected only a few times. This chain links TRBV7-2 with TRBJ2-5; D possibly corresponds to TRBD1 (5 bases). Germline CDR1 SGHTA, CDR2 FQGNSA. Trimming removed 3 bases from V and 4 bases from J, with 9 bases in between. The CDR3 has 13 residues. CDR3: CASSFTGRETQYF. CDR3 sequence (DNA): TGTGCCAGCAGCTTCACAGGACGAGAGACCCAGTACTTC.

This chain uses TRBV5-1 with TRBJ1-2; the D is unclear. Germline V gene sequence: CDR1 SGHRS, CDR2 YFSETQ. The CDR3 sequence is 13 residues long. Trimming took off 0 bases at V and 1 base at J, with 4 bases between the two ends. CDR3: CASSLAVNYGYTF. The DNA of the CDR3 is TGCGCCAGCAGCTTGGCGGTTAACTATGGCTACACCTTC.